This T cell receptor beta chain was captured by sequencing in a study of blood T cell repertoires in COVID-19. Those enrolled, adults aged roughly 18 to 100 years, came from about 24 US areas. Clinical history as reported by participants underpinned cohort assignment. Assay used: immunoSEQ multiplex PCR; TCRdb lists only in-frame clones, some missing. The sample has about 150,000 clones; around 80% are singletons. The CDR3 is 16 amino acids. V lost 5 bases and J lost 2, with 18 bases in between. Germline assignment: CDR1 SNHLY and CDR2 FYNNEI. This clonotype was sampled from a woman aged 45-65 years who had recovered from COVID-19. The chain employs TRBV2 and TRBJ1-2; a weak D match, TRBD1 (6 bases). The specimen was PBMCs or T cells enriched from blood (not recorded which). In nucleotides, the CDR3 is TGTGCCAGCAGTCCGGACAGTCCCCAGGCGAACTATGGCTACACCTTC. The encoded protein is CASSPDSPQANYGYTF.